This TCR beta chain was sequenced for a study of blood T cell repertoires in COVID-19 (TCRdb year 2020). At the level of the whole study: Collaborator samples came from the United States, Italy and Spain and covered acute and convalescent phases of COVID-19. A freely available public database, intended as a resource for researchers studying the immune response to SARS-CoV-2, is where the repertoires were released. The dataset comprised deeply sampled blood TCRbeta repertoires from subjects exposed to, actively infected with, or recovered from COVID-19. Sample metadata almost always included a de-identified subject ID, COVID-19 status, age in years and sex. The material from the prospective study consisted of cDNA or gDNA derived from T cells, B-cell-depleted T cells, or PBMCs. Where available, HLA class I and class II types were obtained from metadata supplied by the sample provider rather than from assay-based typing. Samples were obtained from the ongoing ImmuneRACE study (first 160 participants) and from 1,254 subjects provided by 6 global collaborators. Beyond this particular receptor, the publication reports: Clinical and demographic metadata were provided uncurated, with the amount varying by source and participant.

At the junction V is shortened by 7 bases and J by 9 bases, with 10 bases in between. The CDR3 has 12 amino acids, counting the end cysteine and phenylalanine. The entry retains the CDR3 DNA only, 36 bases that are in frame from base 1. According to the germline V gene, CDR1 reads MNHEY and CDR2 reads SVGAGI. TCRbeta CDR3 regions were amplified from genomic DNA using the immunoSEQ Assay, a bias-controlled multiplex PCR. Regarding the original processing steps: The number of nucleated cells in each sample was estimated by amplification of reference gene primers within the assay. To quantify the absolute abundance of each unique TCRbeta CDR3 rearrangement, sequence reads were collapsed and filtered. For each sample, productive Simpson clonality was calculated as the square root of Simpson's diversity index over productive rearrangements. TCRdb took this table from immuneACCESS and kept in-frame rearrangements with V and J called. Such tables lack part of the clones; where checked against another copy, unresolved V genes explain under half of the gap, and the rest is unexplained. V and J calls and clone size are as listed in that table; D and trimming were resolved from the DNA. The sample has some 700,000 clones on record, around 89% of them singletons. The ten biggest clones cover approximately 0.25% of the sample.

As to this clone: The antigen it recognizes is unknown. It has no much larger one-base neighbor in the sample; base qualities were not kept.

Collaborating institutions collected whole blood in K2EDTA tubes following their own protocols. For TCRbeta analysis, collaborators shipped samples as frozen whole blood, isolated PBMCs, or DNA extracted from either of those sample types. The rearranged segments are TRBV6-5 and TRBJ1-6; TRBD1 is possibly the D segment (6 matching bases). Sequencing used peripheral blood. The sequence was collected from a woman between 18 and 29 years old with acute or convalescent COVID-19. At the DNA level, the sequence is TGTGCCAGCAACCGGGACACTTCACCCCTCCACTTT. It translates to CASNRDTSPLHF.